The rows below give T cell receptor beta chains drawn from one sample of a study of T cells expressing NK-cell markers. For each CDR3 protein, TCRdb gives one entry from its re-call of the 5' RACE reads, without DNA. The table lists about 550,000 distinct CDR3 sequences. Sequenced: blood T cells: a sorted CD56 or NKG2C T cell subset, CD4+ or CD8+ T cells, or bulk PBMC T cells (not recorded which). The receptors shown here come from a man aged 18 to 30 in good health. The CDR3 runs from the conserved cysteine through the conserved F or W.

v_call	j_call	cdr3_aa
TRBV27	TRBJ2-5	CASRGTIEARGTQYF
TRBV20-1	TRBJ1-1	CSARDAREGNTEAFF
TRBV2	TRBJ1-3	CASSPDSYKSGNTIYF
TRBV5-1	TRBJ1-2	CASSSIDSRPSGYTF
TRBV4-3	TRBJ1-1	CASSQDLGRGAFF
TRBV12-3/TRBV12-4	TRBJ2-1	CASSPSRRLAGGPWEQFF
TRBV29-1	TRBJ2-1	CSVVAGGSDEQFF
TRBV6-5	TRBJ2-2	CASSYGGRGTGELFF
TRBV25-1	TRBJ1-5	CASGFGSNQPQHF
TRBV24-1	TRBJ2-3	CATSDRLSLGTQYF
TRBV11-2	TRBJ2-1	CVSSFTSGRGVDNEQFF
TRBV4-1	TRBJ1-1	CASSQPGGVNTEAFF
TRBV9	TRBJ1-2	CASSVESGPDYGYTF
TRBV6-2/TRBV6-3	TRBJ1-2	CASSYAGTGGLNYGYTF
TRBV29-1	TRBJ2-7	CSVAPAGGPGEQYF
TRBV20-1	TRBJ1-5	CSARTGQAQPQHF
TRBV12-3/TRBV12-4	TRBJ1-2	CASSFSTGPSYGYTF
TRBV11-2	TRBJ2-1	CASRNGALAEQFF
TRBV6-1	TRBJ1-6	CASSVSAGGDSPLHF
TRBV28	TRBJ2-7	CASSLDGVQYEQYF
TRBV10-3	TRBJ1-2	CAISGPLNGYTF
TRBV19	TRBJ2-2	CASSIDVATGELFF
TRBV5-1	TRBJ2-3	CASSSFPSGATDTQYF
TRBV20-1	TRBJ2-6	CSARAARQTFSGANVLTF
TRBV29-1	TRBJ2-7	CSVGVTFYEQYF
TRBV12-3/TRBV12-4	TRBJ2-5	CASSFRTVERDQYF
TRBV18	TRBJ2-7	CASSQNGFEQYF
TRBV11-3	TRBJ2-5	CASSYVGEETQYF
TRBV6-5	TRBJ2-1	CASSYSMGAVEQFF
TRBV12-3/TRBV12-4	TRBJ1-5	CASSPSLTGANQPQHF
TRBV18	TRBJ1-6	CASSPRTGDSPLHF
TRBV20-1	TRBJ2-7	CSARDEPSGFRDEQYF
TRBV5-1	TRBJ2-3	CASSSSSGRNTQYF
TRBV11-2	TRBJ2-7	CASAGGFYEQYF
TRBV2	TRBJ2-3	CASLPSGTSGTPFTDTQYF
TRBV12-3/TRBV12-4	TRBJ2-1	CASSLDPDEQFF
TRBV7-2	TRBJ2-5	CASTRSGVYQETQYF
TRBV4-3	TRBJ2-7	CASSQGSGSIYEQYF
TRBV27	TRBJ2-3	CASRDLTSGTDTQYF
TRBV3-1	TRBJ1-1	CASSQDRTGELNTEAFF
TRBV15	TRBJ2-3	CATSRDPHRTADTQYF
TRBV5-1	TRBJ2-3	CASSLVTAGPTDTQYF
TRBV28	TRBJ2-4	CASSSRQGLGNIQYF
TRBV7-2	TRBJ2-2	CASSLGGLAGELFF
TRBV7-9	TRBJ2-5	CASSPLAETQYF
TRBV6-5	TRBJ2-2	CASSSNSWGSSNGELFF
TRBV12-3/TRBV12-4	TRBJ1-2	CASSGGTVGYGYTF
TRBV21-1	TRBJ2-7	CASSKGGQGIEQYF
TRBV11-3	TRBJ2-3	CASSLRLWTSGTTDTQYF